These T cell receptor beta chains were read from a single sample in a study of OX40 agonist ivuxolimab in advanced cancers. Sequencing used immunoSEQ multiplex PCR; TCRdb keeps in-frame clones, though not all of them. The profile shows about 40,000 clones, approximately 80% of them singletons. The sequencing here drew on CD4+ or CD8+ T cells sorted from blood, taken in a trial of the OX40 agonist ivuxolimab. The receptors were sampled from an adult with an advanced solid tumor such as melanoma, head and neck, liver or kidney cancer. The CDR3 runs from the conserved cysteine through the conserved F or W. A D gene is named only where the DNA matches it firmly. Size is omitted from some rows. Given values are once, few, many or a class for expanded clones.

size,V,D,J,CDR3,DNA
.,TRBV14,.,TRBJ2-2,CASSQGPRGTGELFF,TGTGCCAGCAGCCAAGGGCCGAGGGGCACCGGGGAGCTGTTTTTT
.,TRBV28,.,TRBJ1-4,CASSLYATNEKLFF,TGTGCCAGCAGTTTATATGCAACTAATGAAAAACTGTTTTTT
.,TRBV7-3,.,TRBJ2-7,CASSLDGNYEQYF,TGTGCCAGCAGCTTAGACGGGAACTACGAGCAGTACTTC
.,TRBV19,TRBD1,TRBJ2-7,CASSMGPQRDRGRGEQYF,TGTGCCAGTAGTATGGGCCCCCAACGGGACAGGGGGCGCGGCGAGCAGTACTTC
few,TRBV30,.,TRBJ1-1,CAWTKQVGTEAFF,TGTGCCTGGACGAAACAAGTTGGCACTGAAGCTTTCTTT
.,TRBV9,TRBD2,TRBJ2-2,CASSPSGTSVTGELFF,TGTGCCAGCAGCCCCTCCGGGACTAGCGTCACCGGGGAGCTGTTTTTT
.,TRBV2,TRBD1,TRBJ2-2,CASSGQGMGTGELFF,TGTGCCAGCAGTGGACAGGGAATGGGGACCGGGGAGCTGTTTTTT
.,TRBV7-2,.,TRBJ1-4,CASSTQTGRGEKLFF,TGTGCCAGCAGCACCCAGACAGGTCGCGGTGAAAAACTGTTTTTT
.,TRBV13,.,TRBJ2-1,CASKEGGRNEQFF,TGTGCCAGCAAGGAGGGGGGGCGGAATGAGCAGTTCTTC
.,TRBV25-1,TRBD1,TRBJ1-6,CASSETGTANSPLHF,TGTGCCAGCAGTGAAACCGGGACAGCTAATTCACCCCTCCACTTT
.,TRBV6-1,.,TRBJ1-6,CASSERGGYNSPLHF,TGTGCCAGCAGTGAACGAGGGGGCTATAATTCACCCCTCCACTTT
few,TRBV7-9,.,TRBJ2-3,CATELGGTADTQYF,TGTGCCACCGAATTGGGCGGAACGGCAGATACGCAGTATTTT
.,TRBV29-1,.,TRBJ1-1,CSVQASEMNTEAFF,TGCAGCGTTCAAGCCAGCGAAATGAACACTGAAGCTTTCTTT
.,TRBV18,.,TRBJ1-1,CASSPDVTGTEAFF,TGTGCCAGCTCCCCGGACGTAACAGGCACTGAAGCTTTCTTT
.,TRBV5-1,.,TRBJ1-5,CASSVSTGRNQPQHF,TGCGCCAGCAGCGTCTCGACAGGCCGAAATCAGCCCCAGCATTTT
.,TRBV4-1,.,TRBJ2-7,CASSLEPGRFYEQYF,TGCGCCAGCAGCCTTGAGCCGGGACGCTTCTACGAGCAGTACTTC
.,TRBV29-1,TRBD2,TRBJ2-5,CSFDTRAGAQYF,TGCAGCTTCGACACCCGAGCGGGGGCCCAGTACTTC
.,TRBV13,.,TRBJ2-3,CASSLVAEMLTDTQYF,TGTGCCAGCAGCTTAGTTGCGGAAATGCTCACAGATACGCAGTATTTT
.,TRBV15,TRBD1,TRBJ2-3,CAIWTGGFTDTQYF,TGTGCCATCTGGACAGGGGGCTTCACAGATACGCAGTATTTT
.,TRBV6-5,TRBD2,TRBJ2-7,CASSNGLAGDEQYF,TGTGCCAGCAGTAACGGACTAGCGGGAGACGAGCAGTACTTC
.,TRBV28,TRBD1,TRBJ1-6,CASSPLGTGVSPLHF,TGTGCCAGCAGCCCCTTAGGGACAGGGGTATCACCCCTCCACTTT
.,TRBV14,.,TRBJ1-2,CASSLRDGESYTF,TGTGCCAGCAGCCTCCGGGACGGGGAGAGCTACACCTTC
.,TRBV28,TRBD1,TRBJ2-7,CASSLPSGGGYEQYF,TGTGCCAGCAGTCTCCCGTCAGGGGGCGGCTACGAGCAGTACTTC
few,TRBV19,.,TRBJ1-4,CASSILGRIPNEKLFF,TGTGCCAGTAGTATCCTGGGACGGATCCCTAATGAAAAACTGTTTTTT
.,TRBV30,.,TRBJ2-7,CAWSSRVYEQYF,TGTGCCTGGAGTAGTAGGGTGTACGAGCAGTACTTC
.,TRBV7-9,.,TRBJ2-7,CASSPISHEQYF,TGTGCCAGCAGCCCTATTTCGCACGAGCAGTACTTC
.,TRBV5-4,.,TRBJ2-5,CASSGDQFGETQYF,TGTGCCAGCAGCGGGGACCAATTTGGAGAGACCCAGTACTTC
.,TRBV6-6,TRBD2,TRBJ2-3,CASSSGLAGGPDTQYF,TGTGCCAGCAGTTCCGGACTAGCGGGGGGGCCAGATACGCAGTATTTT
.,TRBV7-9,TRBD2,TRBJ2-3,CASSPLAGAHTDTQYF,TGTGCCAGCAGCCCGTTAGCGGGGGCGCACACAGATACGCAGTATTTT
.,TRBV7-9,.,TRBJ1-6,CASSKGDSNSPLHF,TGTGCCAGCAGTAAAGGGGATAGCAATTCACCCCTCCACTTT
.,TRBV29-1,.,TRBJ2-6,CSVVSSGANVLTF,TGCAGCGTTGTAAGCTCTGGGGCCAACGTCCTGACTTTC
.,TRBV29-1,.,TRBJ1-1,CSVAGRWGALNTEAFF,TGCAGCGTTGCTGGCCGTTGGGGGGCACTGAACACTGAAGCTTTCTTT
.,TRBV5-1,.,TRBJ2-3,CASRIGGDPRTDTQYF,TGCGCCAGCAGGATCGGGGGCGACCCGCGGACAGATACGCAGTATTTT
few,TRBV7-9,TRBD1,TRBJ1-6,CASRTTGAHSPLHF,TGTGCCAGCAGAACGACAGGGGCACATTCACCCCTCCACTTT
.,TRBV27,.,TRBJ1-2,CASSLLRVGGRVYGYTF,TGTGCCAGCAGTTTACTCCGTGTGGGGGGGCGAGTCTATGGCTACACCTTC
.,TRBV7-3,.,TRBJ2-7,CASSLAGGSTYEQYF,TGTGCCAGCAGCTTAGCTGGGGGGTCAACCTACGAGCAGTACTTC
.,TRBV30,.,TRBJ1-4,CAWRGAGRATNEKLFF,TGTGCCTGGAGAGGAGCAGGGCGTGCAACTAATGAAAAACTGTTTTTT
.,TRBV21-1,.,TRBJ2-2,CASSKALGTRGRSGELFF,TGTGCCAGCAGCAAAGCGCTCGGTACGAGGGGTCGGTCCGGGGAGCTGTTTTTT
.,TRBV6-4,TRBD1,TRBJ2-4,CASSAGTGYLDGAKNIQYF,TGTGCCAGCAGTGCCGGGACAGGGTATCTGGATGGTGCCAAAAACATTCAGTACTTC
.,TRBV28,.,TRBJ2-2,CASSLGGNTGELFF,TGTGCCAGCAGTTTGGGGGGGAACACCGGGGAGCTGTTTTTT
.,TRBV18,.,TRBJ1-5,CASSPDGRGSNQPQHF,TGTGCCAGCTCACCAGATGGAAGGGGAAGCAATCAGCCCCAGCATTTT
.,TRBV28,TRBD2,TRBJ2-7,CASTSGGPPYEQYF,TGTGCCAGCACCAGCGGGGGACCTCCTTACGAGCAGTACTTC
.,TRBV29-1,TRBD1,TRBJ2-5,CSVETGTGGEETQYF,TGCAGCGTTGAAACCGGGACAGGGGGCGAGGAGACCCAGTACTTC
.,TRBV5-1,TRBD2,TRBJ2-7,CASSLGLAGLVEQYF,TGCGCCAGCAGCTTGGGACTAGCGGGGTTAGTCGAGCAGTACTTC
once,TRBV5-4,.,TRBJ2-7,CASRSRAHEQYF,TGTGCCAGCAGAAGCAGGGCTCACGAGCAGTACTTC